The 14 T cell receptor beta chains in this list originate from one sample, sequenced in a study of immune heterogeneity within non-small cell lung tumors. The template consisted of bulk tumor genomic DNA, with approximately 630 ng used per sample. While surgery was under way, several biopsies spaced far apart were taken per primary tumor. The study enrolled patients with untreated, newly diagnosed non-small cell lung cancer who underwent curative surgery. A first 10-cycle multiplex round used 32 V-gene and 13 J-gene primers on TCR beta CDR3. TCRdb processed the multiplex PCR reads anew with MiXCR; each CDR3 protein has one entry. The table includes around 21,000 distinct CDR3 sequences, under 35% detected once. What was sequenced was lung tumor tissue. All receptors derive from a middle-aged man with non-small cell lung cancer.

In its sample, this clonotype was seen many times. The V gene is TRBV5-1, the J gene TRBJ1-5; possibly TRBD1 for D (5 bases). Germline CDR1 and CDR2: SGHRS and YFSETQ. V was shortened by 3 bases and J by 6 bases, with 13 bases between the two germline ends. The CDR3 has 14 amino acids. CDR3 nucleotide sequence: TGCGCCAGCAGCTCGGAAGGGGCCGGTCAGCCCCAGCATTTT. It codes for CASSSEGAGQPQHF.

This clonotype was picked up many times. The V gene is TRBV12-3 or TRBV12-4, the J gene TRBJ1-1; D gene ambiguous. The germline V and J ends were trimmed by 6 bases and 1 base, with 9 bases remaining between them. This CDR3 is built from 13 residues. In DNA form, the CDR3 reads TGTGCCAGCAGGACACAGCCGAACACTGAAGCTTTCTTT. It yields the protein CASRTQPNTEAFF.

In the case of this clonotype: One junction end disagrees with the germline gene, perhaps due to a read error. V gene TRBV7-2 combines with J gene TRBJ2-2; 9 bases fit TRBD2. The CDR3 consists of 18 residues. Germline V gene data show CDR1 as SGHTA and CDR2 as FQGNSA. CDR3 sequence: CASSYQGLAAANTRELFF. The CDR3 DNA follows: TGTGCCAGCAGCTACCAGGGACTAGCAGCCGCGAACACCCGGGAGCTGTTTTTT.

This clonotype was seen ten or more times. V gene TRBV18 combines with J gene TRBJ1-2; a weak D match, TRBD1 (5 bases). With 3 bases removed from V and 2 bases from J, the gap between germline ends came to 13 bases. Germline lookup yields CDR1 KGHSH and CDR2 LQKENI. This CDR3 is 15 amino acids long. CDR3 coding DNA: TGTGCCAGCTCACCGGGGGGGGACCTCAACTATGGCTACACCTTC. This encodes CASSPGGDLNYGYTF. The variable domain in full, completed from reference TRBV18 and TRBJ1-2, reads NAGVMQNPRHLVRRRGQEARLRCSPMKGHSHVYWYRQLPEEGLKFMVYLQKENIIDESGMPKERFSAEFPKEGPSILRIQQVVRGDSAAYFCASSPGGDLNYGYTFGSGTRLTVV.

The V gene is TRBV6-1, the J gene TRBJ2-5; tentative D call: TRBD1 (7 bases). The CDR3 has 12 residues. CDR1 and CDR2 (germline): MNHNS, SASEGT. V was cut by 4 bases and J by 7 bases, with 10 bases left in between. This chain's CDR3 is CASSVQGGTQYF. The CDR3 DNA follows: TGTGCCAGCAGTGTCCAGGGGGGGACCCAGTACTTC.

This clonotype was counted ten times or more. The rearrangement joins TRBV5-1 to TRBJ2-3; TRBD1 is a possible D gene (5 bases). Germline-derived CDR1 and CDR2 are SGHRS and YFSETQ. This CDR3 spans 12 amino acids. The V and J ends lost 5 bases and 9 bases respectively, with 13 bases between them. CDR3 loop: CASRSDAGTQYF. CDR3 nucleotide sequence: TGCGCCAGCAGATCGGACGCAGGGACGCAGTATTTT.

This clonotype has a count of ten or more. The V gene is TRBV19, the J gene TRBJ2-7; 9 bases are a match to TRBD2. Trimming removed 6 bases from V and 9 bases from J; junction bases left unmatched: 9. Germline CDR1 LNHDA, CDR2 SQIVND (reference sequence). The CDR3 consists of 13 residues. In DNA, the CDR3 is TGTGCCAGTAGCACAGCTAGCGGGATTGGGCAGTACTTC. Translating it yields CASSTASGIGQYF.

This clonotype was detected many times. The chain carries TRBV12-3 or TRBV12-4 and TRBJ2-7, with TRBD1 identical over 8 bases. The CDR3 length is 13 residues. J lost 3 bases, V lost 6 bases, and 4 bases had no gene match. DNA of the CDR3: TGTGCCAGCAGAGACAGGGGTAACTACGAGCAGTACTTC. Translation: CASRDRGNYEQYF.

The table lists this clonotype with many counts. V is TRBV4-2 and J is TRBJ1-1; 10 nucleotides align to TRBD1. The CDR3 consists of 16 residues. V lost 4 bases to trimming and J lost 0 bases; unmatched junction nucleotides: 5. Germline loops: CDR1 LGHNA, CDR2 YNFKEQ. This chain's CDR3 is CASSLLTGGMNTEAFF. The CDR3 nucleotides read TGTGCCAGCAGCCTATTGACAGGGGGCATGAACACTGAAGCTTTCTTT.

This clonotype was seen many times. This chain joins TRBV20-1 and TRBJ2-3, with unresolved D. With 5 bases removed from V and 1 base from J, the gap between germline ends came to 7 bases. CDR3 length equals 12 residues. Germline V gives CDR1 DFQATT, CDR2 SNEGSKA (reference sequence). CDR3 sequence: CSAQMRTDTQYF. DNA of the CDR3: TGCAGTGCTCAAATGCGCACAGATACGCAGTATTTT.

The table lists this clonotype with many counts. The chain has TRBV6-1 and TRBJ1-1, with a tentative D call TRBD1 (5 bases). CDR3 size: 11 residues. V was clipped by 8 bases and J by 9 bases, with 13 bases between them. Germline CDR1 and CDR2: MNHNS and SASEGT. Here the CDR3 DNA reads TGTGCCAGCGGTGGGGCAGAAAAAGCTTTCTTT. Protein: CASGGAEKAFF.

This clonotype has at least ten counts. The chain links TRBV18 to TRBJ1-5; 9 bases line up with TRBD1. There are 18 residues in the CDR3. With 4 bases clipped from V and 2 bases from J, the junction kept 12 bases outside the gene matches. Per the germline V gene, CDR1 is KGHSH and CDR2 is LQKENI. The CDR3 loop reads CASSQRDSGTGRNQPQHF. The CDR3 DNA reads TGTGCCAGCTCACAACGGGATTCCGGGACAGGGCGCAATCAGCCCCAGCATTTT.

This clonotype came up a few times. This chain uses TRBV10-2 with TRBJ2-7, with D perhaps assigned TRBD1 or TRBD2 (5 bases each). Trimming took 6 bases from V and 2 from J, leaving 17 bases between them. Germline-derived CDR1 and CDR2 are WSHSY and SAAADI. The CDR3 contains 15 residues. The CDR3 DNA reads as TGCGCCAGCAGCGAGGAAGGGACCGTTCCCTACGAGCAGTACTTC. Protein: CASSEEGTVPYEQYF.

With regard to this clonotype: One end of the junction fails to match germline, which may point to a read error. CDR3 residues: CARSLGGTSGRPQGEQYF. The CDR3 DNA reads TGCGCCAGAAGCTTGGGGGGGACTAGCGGGAGACCTCAAGGCGAGCAGTACTTC. V gene TRBV5-1 combines with J gene TRBJ2-7; 14 bases fit TRBD2. CDR1 and CDR2 (germline): SGHRS, YFSETQ. The CDR3 length is 18 residues.